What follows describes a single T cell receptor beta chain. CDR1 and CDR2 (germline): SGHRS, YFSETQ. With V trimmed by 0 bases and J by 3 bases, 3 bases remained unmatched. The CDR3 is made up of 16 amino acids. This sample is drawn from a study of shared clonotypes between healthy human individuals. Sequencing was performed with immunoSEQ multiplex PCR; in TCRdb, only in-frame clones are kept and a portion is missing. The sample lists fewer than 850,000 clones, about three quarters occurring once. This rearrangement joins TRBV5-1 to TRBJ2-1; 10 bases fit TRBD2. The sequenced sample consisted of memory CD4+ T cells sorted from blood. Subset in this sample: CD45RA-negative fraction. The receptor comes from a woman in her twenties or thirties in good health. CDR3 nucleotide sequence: TGCGCCAGCAGCTTGGCGGGACTAGCGAACTACAATGAGCAGTTCTTC. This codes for CASSLAGLANYNEQFF.